These 11 T cell receptor beta chains were all obtained from the same sample, sequenced in a study of blood T cell repertoires in COVID-19. The repertoire was sequenced with immunoSEQ multiplex PCR; TCRdb's copy has only in-frame clones and lacks some. The data contain 350,000 to 400,000 clones, roughly nine tenths of them singletons. The source material was PBMCs or T cells enriched from blood (not recorded which). These receptor sequences come from a woman in her thirties or forties who had been exposed to COVID-19.

This chain links TRBV30 with TRBJ2-7, with D possibly TRBD1 on 7 matching bases. The CDR3 consists of 13 residues. Trimming removed 2 bases from V and 4 bases from J, with 12 bases in between. Per germline, CDR1 GTSNPN and CDR2 SVGIG (reference sequence). DNA of the CDR3: TGTGCCTGGAGTACAGGGGAGGCGTACGAGCAGTACTTC. It encodes CAWSTGEAYEQYF.

The chain couples TRBV7-9 to TRBJ2-1, with D unclear. CDR3 size: 15 residues. Trimming removed 0 bases from V and 8 bases from J, with 14 bases in between. CDR1 and CDR2 from the germline V gene are SEHNR and FQNEAQ (reference sequence). In DNA form, the CDR3 reads TGTGCCAGCAGCTTAGCGAGGCAACTCTCCGATGAGCAGTTCTTC. As protein: CASSLARQLSDEQFF. The whole variable domain, filled in from reference TRBV7-9 and TRBJ2-1, reads DTGVSQNPRHKITKRGQNVTFRCDPISEHNRLYWYRQTLGQGPEFLTYFQNEAQLEKSRLLSDRFSAERPKGSFSTLEIQRTEQGDSAMYLCASSLARQLSDEQFFGPGTRLTVL.

The chain couples TRBV7-2 to TRBJ2-2, with 11 nucleotides matching TRBD2. The CDR3 is made up of 17 amino acids. Germline values: CDR1 SGHTA, CDR2 FQGNSA. Trimming removed 3 bases from V and 4 bases from J; junction bases left unmatched: 7. The CDR3 nucleotides are TGTGCCAGCAGCTTGGGGCTAGCGGGAGGTGGCACCGGGGAGCTGTTTTTT. Translating gives CASSLGLAGGGTGELFF.

The DNA for the CDR3 is TGTGCCAGCAGCCGGGGGCGGGAGGGCTCCGGGGAGCTGTTTTTT. Encoded protein: CASSRGREGSGELFF. This chain links TRBV3-1 (or the pseudogene TRBV3-2) with TRBJ2-2, with 9 bases aligning to TRBD2. Germline values: CDR1 LGHDT, CDR2 YNNKEL (reference sequence). With 4 bases clipped from V and 6 bases from J, the junction kept 6 bases outside the gene matches. The CDR3 has 15 amino acids.

V is TRBV5-4 and J is TRBJ1-6; TRBD1 matches 8 bases. With 0 bases clipped from V and 6 bases from J, the junction kept 5 bases outside the gene matches. The CDR3 extends over 16 amino acids. Germline CDR1 SGHNT, CDR2 YYREEE (reference sequence). The CDR3 reads CASSLALGQVNSPLHF. Written as DNA, the CDR3 is TGTGCCAGCAGCTTGGCCCTGGGACAGGTTAATTCACCCCTCCACTTT.

There are a few counts of this clone. The rearrangement joins TRBV6-2 or TRBV6-3 to TRBJ1-1, with D possibly being TRBD1 (5 bases). CDR1 and CDR2 (germline): MNHEY, SVGEGT. This CDR3 has 14 residues. The V and J ends lost 2 bases and 4 bases respectively, with 11 bases between them. CDR3 sequence reads: CASSYRGRGTEAFF. The CDR3 nucleotides read TGTGCCAGCAGTTACCGGGGGAGGGGCACTGAAGCTTTCTTT.

The gene calls are TRBV30 and TRBJ2-5, with D maybe TRBD2 (6 bases). CDR3 length: 14 residues. Per the germline V gene, CDR1 is GTSNPN and CDR2 is SVGIG (reference sequence). The V gene lost 2 bases and the J gene lost 2 bases, with 12 bases spanning the gap. CDR3: CAWSRPGLQETQYF. Here the CDR3 DNA reads TGTGCCTGGAGTCGTCCCGGACTACAAGAGACCCAGTACTTC.

The chain carries TRBV5-1 and TRBJ2-5; TRBD1 matches 10 bases. Germline CDR1 is SGHRS and CDR2 is YFSETQ. V was clipped by 0 bases and J by 4 bases; unmatched bases: 3. The CDR3 length is 15 residues. CDR3 region: CASSLGGQGRETQYF. In nucleotides, the CDR3 is TGCGCCAGCAGCTTGGGGGGACAGGGGCGAGAGACCCAGTACTTC.

The chain uses TRBV19 and TRBJ2-1, with D unclear. The CDR3 consists of 13 residues. V lost 3 bases and J 7 bases, leaving 10 bases between the germline ends. Germline V CDR1 and CDR2: LNHDA, SQIVND (reference sequence). This CDR3 is CASSISLLNEQFF. The CDR3 nucleotides read TGTGCCAGTAGTATTAGTTTGTTGAATGAGCAGTTCTTC.

The chain employs TRBV10-3 and TRBJ1-4; perhaps TRBD1 as D (5 bases). CDR3 length: 13 amino acids. V lost 4 bases to trimming and J lost 5 bases, with 8 bases between them. Per the germline V gene, CDR1 is ENHRY and CDR2 is SYGVKD. The CDR3 nucleotides are TGTGCCATCAGTGGGCAGGGCAATGAAAAACTGTTTTTT. This encodes CAISGQGNEKLFF.

The rearrangement uses TRBV5-1 and TRBJ1-4; TRBD1 matches 9 bases. CDR3 length equals 15 residues. The germline CDR1 and CDR2 sequences are SGHRS and YFSETQ. The junction had 4 bases not matched to a gene; V was cut back by 0 bases and J by 7 bases. Here the CDR3 reads CASSLEGTGFEKLFF. In DNA form, the CDR3 reads TGCGCCAGCAGCTTGGAGGGGACAGGGTTTGAAAAACTGTTTTTT.